The next 8 T cell receptor beta chains were all read from a single sample in a study of lymphopenia after photon versus proton radiotherapy. Some clones are missing from TCRdb's copy, which holds only in-frame ones; the method was immunoSEQ multiplex PCR. The table records over 50,000 clones, around 86% of them present only once. The source material was peripheral blood, sampled from a patient treated with photon-based radiotherapy. The receptors derive from a man aged 35-49 years with gastric cancer.

The rearrangement uses TRBV11-1 and TRBJ1-6; no definite D call. The germline V gene has CDR1 SGHAT and CDR2 FQDESV (reference sequence). The CDR3 is 14 residues long. V was pared by 3 bases and J by 7 bases, with 10 bases between. The CDR3 DNA follows: TGTGCCAGCAGCTTCGTAATTGCGAATTCACCCCTCCACTTT. It codes for CASSFVIANSPLHF. The variable domain in full, completed from reference TRBV11-1 and TRBJ1-6, reads EAEVAQSPRYKITEKSQAVAFWCDPISGHATLYWYRQILGQGPELLVQFQDESVVDDSQLPKDRFSAERLKGVDSTLKIQPAELGDSAMYLCASSFVIANSPLHFGNGTRLTVT.

The J gene is TRBJ1-1, the V gene TRBV14; D call uncertain. Trimming shortened V by 1 base and J by 1 base, and 4 bases separated the two germline ends. Germline V gene lookup returns CDR1 SGHDN and CDR2 FVKESK. This CDR3 is built from 13 residues. This chain's CDR3 is CASSQGRNTEAFF. The CDR3 DNA sequence: TGTGCCAGCAGCCAAGGACGGAACACTGAAGCTTTCTTT. The whole variable domain, remainder taken from reference TRBV14 and TRBJ1-1, is EAGVTQFPSHSVIEKGQTVTLRCDPISGHDNLYWYRRVMGKEIKFLLHFVKESKQDESGMPNNRFLAERTGGTYSTLKVQPAELEDSGVYFCASSQGRNTEAFFGQGTRLTVV.

The chain has TRBV18 and TRBJ2-5; 7 bases match TRBD2. V lost 2 bases, J lost 5 bases, and 8 bases stayed unmatched. Looked up from germline, CDR1 is KGHSH and CDR2 is LQKENI. This CDR3 is 15 amino acids long. The CDR3 bases are TGTGCCAGCTCACCATTTCGGGCCGGGGGGGAGACCCAGTACTTC. It codes for CASSPFRAGGETQYF.

This clone has only a few counts. The rearrangement uses TRBV7-9 and TRBJ1-2; D is unresolved. The CDR3 has 10 amino acids. V lost 6 bases and J 7 bases, leaving 6 bases between the germline ends. Per the germline V gene, CDR1 is SEHNR and CDR2 is FQNEAQ (reference sequence). The CDR3 loop is CASRGSGYTF. CDR3 bases: TGTGCCAGCAGGGGGAGTGGCTACACCTTC.

The V and J genes are TRBV7-2 and TRBJ2-3, with a tentative D call TRBD2 (5 bases). Germline CDR1 SGHTA, CDR2 FQGNSA. The V gene lost 3 bases and the J gene lost 3 bases, with 13 bases spanning the gap. CDR3 length: 15 amino acids. CDR3 sequence reads: CASSFPTGSTDTQYF. The CDR3 region has the DNA TGTGCCAGCAGCTTCCCTACGGGGAGTACAGATACGCAGTATTTT.

J is TRBJ1-1 and V is TRBV29-1, with TRBD1 matching 8 bases. Trimming cost V 5 bases and J 1 base; bases outside gene matches: 15. This CDR3 region has 17 residues. From germline, CDR1 is SQVTM and CDR2 ANQGSEA. CDR3 nucleotides: TGCAGCGTTTCCGGACAGGGACGGGCCTACGAGAACACTGAAGCTTTCTTT. This gives the protein CSVSGQGRAYENTEAFF. The variable domain in full, with the rest retrieved from reference TRBV29-1 and TRBJ1-1, is SAVISQKPSRDICQRGTSLTIQCQVDSQVTMMFWYRQQPGQSLTLIATANQGSEATYESGFVIDKFPISRPNLTFSTLTVSNMSPEDSSIYLCSVSGQGRAYENTEAFFGQGTRLTVV.

This rearrangement joins TRBV5-1 to TRBJ1-1; no clear D. Germline values: CDR1 SGHRS, CDR2 YFSETQ. Trimming shortened V by 7 bases and J by 1 base, and 11 bases separated the two germline ends. The CDR3 covers 13 residues. CDR3 bases: TGCGCCAGCTCGCCTTTTCGGAACACTGAAGCTTTCTTT. Amino acids: CASSPFRNTEAFF.

V usage is TRBV27 and J usage is TRBJ2-5; 8 bases align to TRBD2. The CDR3 covers 15 residues. The germline V gene has CDR1 MNHEY and CDR2 SMNVEV (reference sequence). V shed 4 bases, J shed 0 bases, and the junction held 4 bases outside the gene matches. The CDR3 DNA is TGTGCCAGCAGTTCAACTAGCGGCAACCAAGAGACCCAGTACTTC. It is translated as CASSSTSGNQETQYF.